This T cell receptor (beta chain) was sequenced during a study of long-term antiretroviral therapy in people with HIV. Study results and limitations: Subsequent to ART, diversity was augmented yet persisted below that of transplant donor controls.

Version v3.0 of the immunoSEQ assay was performed at survey level. The protocol was immunoSEQ multiplex PCR, while the TCRdb copy is restricted to in-frame clones and leaves out a portion. The sample lists more than 35,000 clones; 75% to 90% were seen once. Every participant with HIV received treatment in the United States. Note on this clone: Its antigen remains unidentified.

Germline lookup yields CDR1 MNHNS and CDR2 SASEGT. The CDR3 consists of 13 residues. V lost 6 bases and J 7 bases, leaving 15 bases between the germline ends. Source: unsorted PBMCs, taken 2.2 years after starting antiretroviral therapy. The TCR comes from a young man with HIV. V and J are TRBV6-1 and TRBJ1-1; no firm D call. CDR3 region: CASSASPGDEAFF. As DNA, the CDR3 is TGTGCCAGCAGCGCAAGTCCGGGAGATGAAGCTTTCTTT.